This TCR beta chain was sequenced in a study of early T cells in non-severe SARS-CoV-2 infection. Turning to the study itself: From unsorted whole blood, bulk RNA was sequenced, and the chains remained unpaired. General study points: VDJdb matching, biased toward anti-spike CD8 responses, missed private and CD4 specificities.

This clonotype was counted ten times or more. Its antigen is as yet unknown. Unique molecular identifier tags were affixed to discrete cDNA molecules. Each CDR3 protein gets one entry after TCRdb re-called the 5' RACE reads with MiXCR. This sample yields about 56,000 distinct CDR3 sequences, of which approximately 10% are seen a single time; 6.5% belongs to the top ten. V was trimmed by 5 bases and J by 7 bases, leaving 17 bases between them. The CDR3 covers 14 residues. The germline gives CDR1 DFQATT, CDR2 SNEGSKA (reference sequence). Sequencing input: whole blood. This sequence originates from an adult who was a healthcare worker with PCR-confirmed SARS-CoV-2 infection or an uninfected control (not recorded which). The V call is TRBV20-1, the J call TRBJ2-2; D perhaps matches TRBD1 (5 bases). CDR3 region: CSAPQTVKGGELFF. As DNA, the CDR3 is TGCAGTGCTCCTCAGACAGTAAAAGGCGGGGAGCTGTTTTTT.